These T cell receptor beta chains were read from a single sample in a study of T cell responses to AZD1222 COVID-19 vaccine. Libraries were prepared by immunoSEQ multiplex PCR; TCRdb keeps only in-frame clonotypes and omits some of them. There are 70,000 or so clones in the sample; over 75% occur only once, and 24% lies in the top ten. The sequenced sample was peripheral blood, obtained on day 0 of AZD1222 vaccination. The source of these receptors is an adult in good health. Each CDR3 is given with its conserved first and last residue. Clone size is not always given. Where it is, it says once, few, many or a class for expanded clones.

>-|TRBJ1-5|TRBV6-2/TRBV6-3|15
CASSLQGRPTEPQHF
>few|TRBJ2-7|TRBV6-5|10
CASSTYEQYF
>-|TRBJ1-5|TRBV30|13
CAWSHSDFQPQHF
>-|TRBJ1-4|TRBV19|18
CASSDAGASGGRHEKLFF
>-|TRBJ1-5|TRBV6-5|15
CASRPGLYYNQPQHF
>few|TRBJ1-3|TRBV21-1|13
CASTPGAGNTIYF
>-|TRBJ1-2|TRBV19|14
CASSKANRGYGYTF
>-|TRBJ2-5|TRBV5-8|12
CASSLDVQTQYF
>-|TRBJ2-7|TRBV5-5|13
CASSAAPEQQQYF
>-|TRBJ1-1|TRBV3-1/TRBV3-2|15
CASSQYRVLGTEAFF
>-|TRBJ2-7|TRBV3-1/TRBV3-2|12
CASSQESYEQYF
>-|TRBJ1-1|TRBV27|14
CASSLSGADTEAFF
>-|TRBJ2-1|TRBV4-3|13
CASSPSTRFEQFF
>-|TRBJ1-2|TRBV3-1/TRBV3-2|13
CASSIGALWGYTF
>-|TRBJ2-7|TRBV5-1|14
CASRRWGGDYEQYF
>once|TRBJ2-3|TRBV10-3|13
CAISGGRTDTQYF
>-|TRBJ1-5|TRBV28|17
CASSLYRLEGANQPQHF
>-|TRBJ1-2|TRBV3-1/TRBV3-2|14
CASSQVGGASGYTF
>-|TRBJ1-1|TRBV18|15
CASSISDRGNTEAFF
>-|TRBJ1-5|TRBV30|13
CAWSAQGNQPQHF
>-|TRBJ1-5|TRBV10-2|13
CASSDVRHQPQHF
>-|TRBJ2-5|TRBV27|13
CASSLDREETQYF
>once|TRBJ1-2|TRBV6-5|15
CASSYRWDLGYGYTF
>-|TRBJ2-5|TRBV13|16
CASSLLAGGIKETQYF
>-|TRBJ1-5|TRBV18|17
CASSPPDRLYSNQPQHF
>-|TRBJ1-1|TRBV5-5|16
CASSLQQPFPGSEAFF
>-|TRBJ1-5|TRBV6-4|15
CASRAETGGRRPQHF
>-|TRBJ1-3|TRBV28|15
CASSLRIRPGNTIYF
>-|TRBJ1-5|TRBV7-3|13
CASSSQGNQPQHF
>-|TRBJ2-7|TRBV7-2|16
CASTPPVAGGSYEQYF
>-|TRBJ1-4|TRBV6-2/TRBV6-3|15
CASSSPGTGAEKLFF
>-|TRBJ1-1|TRBV9|14
CASTPGTRNTEAFF
>-|TRBJ2-1|TRBV27|13
CASKVSSYNEQFF
>-|TRBJ1-1|TRBV30|14
CAWSVGRSTPGAFF
>-|TRBJ1-2|TRBV9|16
CASSVGPGEGFYGYTF
>-|TRBJ1-1|TRBV4-3|15
CASSQELGGLTEAFF
>-|TRBJ2-1|TRBV4-1|17
CASSQDPVISSYNEQFF
>many|TRBJ2-7|TRBV5-4|13
CASSLNVGDEQYF
>-|TRBJ2-3|TRBV9|17
CASSVEERYGGSLPQYF
>-|TRBJ2-3|TRBV29-1|13
CSARQGGTDTQYF
>-|TRBJ2-1|TRBV20-1|15
CSASTGGGAMNEQFF
>few|TRBJ1-1|TRBV19|13
CASSVQGGTEAFF
>-|TRBJ1-1|TRBV30|11
CAFARVTEAFF
>-|TRBJ1-5|TRBV6-1|14
CASSETDRNQPQHF
>-|TRBJ1-1|TRBV19|13
CASSGQGGTEAFF
>-|TRBJ2-7|TRBV28|12
CASSLRVIEQYF
>-|TRBJ1-1|TRBV7-9|12
CASSLSAPEAFF
>-|TRBJ2-1|TRBV11-2|17
CASSLGTSGGAFNEQFF
>-|TRBJ1-2|TRBV10-1|16
CASSESKGHQPDGYTF
>-|TRBJ1-3|TRBV3-1/TRBV3-2|13
CASSPGALNTIYF